This TCR beta chain derives from a study of T cell responses to AZD1222 COVID-19 vaccine. Study at large: Researchers grouped second doses given at about 4 or about 12 weeks into one pool. Whole-study results and caveats: Spike-specific TCR repertoires showed rising breadth and depth after two AZD1222 doses. Clonal diversity may have been underestimated, and the donors were mostly white British, with more females than males. All repertoire sampling was performed exclusively after the peak T cell response.

Assay: immunoSEQ multiplex PCR; the TCRdb copy retains only in-frame clones and omits some. The sample carries roughly 200,000 clones, about 91% recorded once. From germline, CDR1 is SEHNR and CDR2 FQNEAQ (reference sequence). Trimming left V 4 bases short and J 4 bases short, with 8 bases between. The CDR3 loop spans 13 amino acids. Comments on this clone: Its target is unknown.

The chain recombines TRBV7-9 with TRBJ1-5, with unresolved D. The TCR sequence derives from an adult in good health. Sample: peripheral blood, taken on day 0 of AZD1222 vaccination. The chain's CDR3 is CASSSGVNQPQHF. The CDR3 DNA is TGTGCCAGCAGCTCCGGCGTTAATCAGCCCCAGCATTTT. Full variable domain (remainder filled in from reference TRBV7-9 and TRBJ1-5): DTGVSQNPRHKITKRGQNVTFRCDPISEHNRLYWYRQTLGQGPEFLTYFQNEAQLEKSRLLSDRFSAERPKGSFSTLEIQRTEQGDSAMYLCASSSGVNQPQHFGDGTRLSIL.